A single TCR beta chain is shown here with its context. This specimen comes from a study of CD8+CD57+ T cells in acquired aplastic anemia. About the research overall: Yields of DNA that came from sorted CD4+ and CD8+ cells averaged approximately 3.2 ug.

Whoever was chosen for sequencing had shown CD8+CD57+ cell expansion by flow cytometry. Diagnosis of severe acquired aplastic anemia applied to all patients. The study sampled blood from patients who had received no therapy. TCR beta VDJ combinations and CDR3 sequences were profiled from genomic DNA. TCRdb itself ran the reads through MiXCR, one entry per CDR3 protein. The sample carries 150,000 to 200,000 distinct CDR3 sequences, 70% to 75% recorded once. Trimming took 5 bases from V and 2 from J; bases not matched to a gene: 18. This CDR3 has 21 amino acids. Germline V gives CDR1 SGHTA, CDR2 FQGTGA. The chain uses TRBV7-3 and TRBJ2-3; 14 bases agree with TRBD2. Sequences were obtained from sorted CD4+, CD8+, or CD8+CD57+ T cells (not recorded which) from PBMCs. This receptor was obtained from a human donor with aplastic anemia. CDR3 coding DNA: TGTGCCAGCAGCCTCCGTCCCCGACTAGCGGGGGGGGAGTACCCCACAGATACGCAGTATTTT. Protein: CASSLRPRLAGGEYPTDTQYF.